This passage covers 7 T cell receptor beta chains from one sample sequenced in a study of beta chain features in type 1 diabetes. Every bit of the isolated RNA underwent reverse transcription, so sequencing read expressed TCRB transcripts. Some clones are missing from TCRdb's copy, which holds only in-frame ones; the method was immunoSEQ multiplex PCR. The data contain about 900,000 clones, 17% of them singletons. The sequenced sample was naive CD4+ T cells from blood. These receptor sequences come from a woman under 30 in good health.

This chain joins TRBV7-9 and TRBJ2-7; weak D call: TRBD1 (6 bases). The CDR3 is 14 amino acids. V was shortened by 2 bases and J by 6 bases, with 14 bases between the two germline ends. Germline lookup yields CDR1 SEHNR and CDR2 FQNEAQ (reference sequence). The CDR3 here is CASSLLGGRTEQYF. The DNA of the CDR3 is TGTGCCAGCAGCTTACTAGGGGGAAGGACCGAGCAGTACTTC.

The chain combines TRBV7-9 with TRBJ2-2; D is perhaps TRBD1 (6 bases). Trimming left V 5 bases short and J 5 bases short, with 15 bases between. Germline V gene lookup returns CDR1 SEHNR and CDR2 FQNEAQ (reference sequence). CDR3 length: 15 residues. DNA of the CDR3: TGTGCCAGCAGCGAGGGGGATAGGAGAACCGGGGAGCTGTTTTTT. It yields the protein CASSEGDRRTGELFF.

V gene TRBV6-6 combines with J gene TRBJ2-7; 7 bases line up with TRBD2. The CDR3 extends over 15 amino acids. Looked up from germline, CDR1 is MNHNY and CDR2 is SVGAGI (reference sequence). J was trimmed by 4 bases and V by 5 bases; bases with no gene match: 11. The CDR3 nucleotides read TGTGCCAGCAGTACCTCCTGGCGGGAGTCTTACGAGCAGTACTTC. It encodes CASSTSWRESYEQYF.

The V gene is TRBV5-6, the J gene TRBJ1-5, with a possible D match to TRBD1 (5 bases). The CDR3 is made up of 14 amino acids. Trimming left V 4 bases short and J 7 bases short, with 15 bases between. Germline-derived CDR1 and CDR2 are SGHDT and YYEEEE. The CDR3 reads CASSLRGLEQPQHF. In DNA, the CDR3 is TGTGCCAGCAGCCTTAGGGGTCTAGAACAGCCCCAGCATTTT.

The V and J genes are TRBV6-6 and TRBJ2-7, with D possibly matching TRBD2 (5 bases). CDR1 and CDR2 (germline): MNHNY, SVGAGI (reference sequence). The CDR3 loop spans 11 amino acids. V gave up 8 bases and J gave up 6 bases, with 11 bases separating them. The CDR3 loop is CASQDRGEQYF. Here the CDR3 DNA reads TGTGCCAGCCAAGACCGGGGCGAGCAGTACTTC.

The rearrangement uses TRBV7-2 and TRBJ2-7; D is unclear. CDR3 length: 15 residues. Germline-derived CDR1 and CDR2 are SGHTA and FQGNSA. V was cut by 1 base and J by 7 bases, with 17 bases left in between. CDR3 nucleotide sequence: TGTGCCAGCAGCTTAGTCAGGTCAGGTTCTGAAGAGCAGTACTTC. Encoded protein: CASSLVRSGSEEQYF.

V usage is TRBV18 and J usage is TRBJ1-1; D is unresolved. This CDR3 has 15 amino acids. Trimming pared 3 bases from V and 3 bases from J, leaving 14 bases between. From germline, CDR1 is KGHSH and CDR2 LQKENI. CDR3 in DNA: TGTGCCAGCTCACCTGGACCCATAGGATACACTGAAGCTTTCTTT. Protein product: CASSPGPIGYTEAFF.